The next 26 T cell receptor beta chains were all read from a single sample in a study of T cells in localized non-small cell lung cancer. The data were produced by immunoSEQ multiplex PCR, yet TCRdb's version contains in-frame clones alone and is incomplete. Of 75,000 to 95,000 clones in the sample, about 91% were seen once. Sample: peripheral blood, taken before any cancer treatment. These receptor sequences come from a man aged 35 to 69 with stage I squamous cell lung carcinoma.

J is TRBJ1-1 and V is TRBV5-5; no clear D. V lost 0 bases and J lost 5, with 8 bases in between. The CDR3 has 13 amino acids. Germline V gene lookup returns CDR1 SGHKS and CDR2 YYEKEE (reference sequence). The CDR3 coding sequence is TGTGCCAGCAGCTTGGTGGTTCAAACTGAAGCTTTCTTT. It encodes CASSLVVQTEAFF.

The V call is TRBV19, the J call TRBJ1-2, with a tentative D call TRBD1 (5 bases). V was shortened by 6 bases and J by 7 bases, with 21 bases between the two germline ends. Looked up from germline, CDR1 is LNHDA and CDR2 is SQIVND (reference sequence). The CDR3 sequence is 15 residues long. CDR3 protein: CASRRQGGPSGGYTF. In nucleotides, the CDR3 is TGTGCCAGTAGAAGGCAGGGAGGCCCCTCGGGTGGCTACACCTTC.

V is TRBV7-6 and J is TRBJ2-2; D might be TRBD1 (5 bases). V gave up 6 bases and J gave up 9 bases, with 14 bases separating them. CDR1 is SGHVS, CDR2 FNYEAQ, per germline. The CDR3 consists of 13 residues. The CDR3 nucleotides read TGTGCCAGCAGTCATGGACAAACCAGGGAGCTGTTTTTT. This translates into CASSHGQTRELFF. The whole variable domain, remainder taken from reference TRBV7-6 and TRBJ2-2, is GAGVSQSPRYKVTKRGQDVALRCDPISGHVSLYWYRQALGQGPEFLTYFNYEAQQDKSGLPNDRFSAERPEGSISTLTIQRTEQRDSAMYRCASSHGQTRELFFGEGSRLTVL.

The chain links TRBV19 to TRBJ2-3; D possibly corresponds to TRBD2 (7 bases). Germline CDR1 LNHDA, CDR2 SQIVND (reference sequence). V lost 10 bases, J lost 8 bases, and 19 bases lay in between. This CDR3 comprises 13 residues. The CDR3 protein is CATEVRGARTQYF. The DNA of the CDR3 is TGTGCCACCGAGGTCCGGGGGGCTCGTACGCAGTATTTT.

V and J are TRBV4-1 and TRBJ1-3; 8 positions agree with TRBD1. CDR3 length: 17 amino acids. Trimming at V came to 3 bases and at J to 0 bases, leaving 7 bases not matched to a gene. CDR1 MGHRA and CDR2 YSYEKL come from the germline V gene. This CDR3 is CASSQLPQGGSGNTIYF. DNA of the CDR3: TGCGCCAGCAGCCAGCTACCACAGGGGGGCTCTGGAAACACCATATATTTT.

The chain links TRBV10-1 to TRBJ2-5; D not certain. This CDR3 region has 13 residues. Trimming stripped 4 bases from V and 2 bases from J, with 8 bases between. Germline V gives CDR1 WNHNN, CDR2 SYGVQD (reference sequence). The CDR3 loop reads CASSVHPQETQYF. CDR3 sequence (DNA): TGCGCCAGCAGTGTACATCCACAAGAGACCCAGTACTTC.

The J gene is TRBJ2-1, the V gene TRBV6-1, with D uncertain. The CDR3 has 14 residues. Trimming took 2 bases from V and 9 from J, leaving 14 bases between them. In germline, CDR1 is MNHNS, CDR2 SASEGT. The CDR3 DNA follows: TGTGCCAGCAGTGAATGGGCCCTCGTAGGTGAGCAGTTCTTC. Its translation is CASSEWALVGEQFF.

The V gene is TRBV27, the J gene TRBJ1-1, with 7 positions matching TRBD1. The CDR3 length is 14 residues. J lost 6 bases, V lost 5 bases, and 9 bases had no gene match. Germline loops: CDR1 MNHEY, CDR2 SMNVEV (reference sequence). Here the CDR3 reads CASSRWTGEAEAFF. The CDR3 coding sequence is TGTGCCAGCAGTAGGTGGACAGGCGAGGCTGAAGCTTTCTTT.

The genes are TRBV2 and TRBJ2-1, with TRBD2 identical over 15 bases. The V and J ends lost 9 bases and 6 bases, in that order; junction bases with no gene match: 6. The CDR3 length is 15 residues. The germline gives CDR1 SNHLY, CDR2 FYNNEI. The CDR3 loop is CASLGGLAGGNEQFF. CDR3 sequence (DNA): TGTGCCAGTCTCGGGGGACTAGCGGGGGGCAATGAGCAGTTCTTC.

The chain carries TRBV18 and TRBJ1-4, with a possible D match to TRBD1 (5 bases). Trimming left V 3 bases short and J 7 bases short, with 12 bases between. Per the germline V gene, CDR1 is KGHSH and CDR2 is LQKENI. The CDR3 consists of 14 residues. CDR3 sequence: CASSPDTSGEKLFF. CDR3 sequence (DNA): TGTGCCAGCTCACCGGACACATCGGGTGAAAAACTGTTTTTT.

V and J are TRBV6-5 and TRBJ2-7; TRBD1 might be the D (6 bases). V was pared by 4 bases and J by 0 bases, with 13 bases between. There are 15 residues in the CDR3. Looked up from germline, CDR1 is MNHEY and CDR2 is SVGAGI. The CDR3 loop reads CASSSPHRDSYEQYF. CDR3 DNA: TGTGCCAGCAGTTCACCGCACAGGGACTCCTACGAGCAGTACTTC.

Of note for this clone: This CDR3 is also generated by other DNA sequences in the sample. The chain joins TRBV5-1 to TRBJ2-3, with D uncertain. Trimming left V 0 bases short and J 3 bases short, with 5 bases between. The CDR3 loop spans 13 amino acids. The V gene's germline CDR1 is SGHRS and CDR2 YFSETQ. The CDR3 sequence: CASSLGSTDTQYF. The CDR3 nucleotides are TGCGCCAGCAGCTTGGGATCAACAGATACGCAGTATTTT.

This chain links TRBV11-1 with TRBJ2-5; 7 positions agree with TRBD2. The CDR3 spans 18 residues. CDR1 and CDR2 from the germline V gene are SGHAT and FQDESV (reference sequence). The J segment lost 5 bases and the V segment lost 5 bases, leaving 20 bases of the junction unmatched. CDR3 coding DNA: TGTGCCAGCAGCCCGGTCGGCGGGGGAAGTCTAGCTATGGAGACCCAGTACTTC. This gives the protein CASSPVGGGSLAMETQYF.

The chain has TRBV16 and TRBJ1-2; D is unclear. Germline CDR1 reads KGHSY; CDR2 reads FQNENV. Trimming left V 5 bases short and J 0 bases short, with 7 bases between. There are 13 residues in the CDR3. The CDR3 nucleotides are TGTGCCAGCAGCGCGACTCCTAACTATGGCTACACCTTC. Its protein product is CASSATPNYGYTF.

This chain uses TRBV19 with TRBJ1-1; D unclear. This CDR3 has 16 residues. V lost 6 bases to trimming and J lost 2 bases, with 19 bases between them. Germline-derived CDR1 and CDR2 are LNHDA and SQIVND (reference sequence). For the CDR3, the DNA is TGTGCCAGTAGATCGACTGCCCAGGTACCTAACACTGAAGCTTTCTTT. Protein: CASRSTAQVPNTEAFF.

The chain combines TRBV4-3 with TRBJ1-1; TRBD1 aligns across 7 bases. This CDR3 spans 14 amino acids. CDR1 and CDR2 (germline): LGHNA, YSLEER. The junction had 6 bases not matched to a gene; V was cut back by 3 bases and J by 5 bases. CDR3 residues: CASSQAGGWTEAFF. DNA of the CDR3: TGCGCCAGCAGCCAGGCAGGGGGTTGGACTGAAGCTTTCTTT.

The V and J genes are TRBV5-1 and TRBJ2-1; 8 bases match TRBD1. V trimming: 6 bases; J trimming: 5 bases; junction bases outside the gene matches: 7. CDR1 SGHRS and CDR2 YFSETQ come from the germline V gene. This CDR3 has 14 residues. CDR3 region: CASTPGTGHNEQFF. The CDR3 DNA follows: TGCGCCAGCACCCCCGGGACAGGACACAATGAGCAGTTCTTC.

This chain connects TRBV7-9 to TRBJ2-5, with D hard to call. The J call may be incorrect, as the DNA end agrees better with TRBJ2-7. The CDR3 consists of 11 residues. Germline CDR1 is SEHNR and CDR2 is FQNEAQ (reference sequence). CDR3 sequence: CASSPQYEQYF. The CDR3 DNA reads TGTGCCAGCAGCCCCCAATACGAGCAGTACTTC.

This chain connects TRBV7-5 to TRBJ2-7; TRBD1, the D gene given by the table, was not confirmed from the DNA. TRBV7-5 is tagged as a pseudogene. CDR3 length: 17 residues. In DNA, the CDR3 is TGTGTCAGAAGCCCCGGCCTGAAGGGGCGGTTCTACTACGAGCAGTACTTC. This gives the protein CVRSPGLKGRFYYEQYF.

J is TRBJ1-2 and V is TRBV5-4; D is possibly TRBD1 (5 bases). CDR3 length equals 14 residues. Germline V gene lookup returns CDR1 SGHNT and CDR2 YYREEE (reference sequence). Trimming removed 0 bases at V and 6 bases at J, with 12 bases between. The CDR3: CASSLGQGGNGYTF. Here the CDR3 DNA reads TGTGCCAGCAGCTTGGGGCAGGGAGGAAATGGCTACACCTTC.

This clone has more than one count but fewer than ten. This chain's CDR3 is CASKGQGGYGYTF. The CDR3 nucleotides are TGTGCCAGCAAGGGACAGGGAGGTTATGGCTACACCTTC. The V and J genes are TRBV19 and TRBJ1-2; 9 bases map to TRBD1. Germline assignment: CDR1 LNHDA and CDR2 SQIVND (reference sequence). The V gene end was trimmed by 9 bases and the J gene end by 5 bases; junction bases not matched to a gene: 7. CDR3 length: 13 residues.

The genes are TRBV12-5 and TRBJ1-3; D ambiguous. Trimming took 1 base from V and 4 from J, leaving 2 bases between them. Germline loops: CDR1 LGHNT, CDR2 FRNRAP. This CDR3 comprises 12 residues. The CDR3 sequence: CASGLGGNTIYF. In DNA form, the CDR3 reads TGTGCTAGTGGTTTGGGCGGAAACACCATATATTTT.

This chain uses TRBV25-1 with TRBJ2-7; possibly TRBD2 for D (6 bases). Germline CDR1 MGHDK, CDR2 SYGVNS. The CDR3 runs to 13 residues. With 5 bases removed from V and 9 bases from J, the gap between germline ends came to 17 bases. Here the CDR3 reads CASSTPGRYVQYF. The CDR3 DNA follows: TGTGCCAGCAGTACTCCCGGGAGATATGTGCAGTACTTC.

The J gene is TRBJ1-2, the V gene TRBV6-1; the D gene is possibly TRBD1 (6 bases). Germline CDR1 MNHNS, CDR2 SASEGT. V was cut by 7 bases and J by 2 bases, with 17 bases left in between. The CDR3 loop spans 15 amino acids. The chain's CDR3 is CASNQDSQINYGYTF. Here the CDR3 DNA reads TGTGCCAGCAATCAGGACAGCCAAATAAACTATGGCTACACCTTC.

This clone turned up a few times. The chain combines TRBV28 with TRBJ1-3; D ambiguous. Between the trimmed V and J ends, which lost 5 bases and 0 bases, there was a span of 17 bases. This CDR3 is built from 17 residues. Germline V gene sequence: CDR1 MDHEN, CDR2 SYDVKM. This CDR3 reads CASSQLTRPLSGNTIYF. DNA of the CDR3: TGTGCCAGCAGTCAGTTGACTCGACCTCTCTCTGGAAACACCATATATTTT.

As for this clone: This CDR3 is also generated by other DNA sequences in the sample. The chain recombines TRBV7-2 with TRBJ2-2; D unclear. Per the germline V gene, CDR1 is SGHTA and CDR2 is FQGNSA. This CDR3 is built from 13 residues. V dropped 0 bases and J dropped 3 bases, with 2 bases sitting between them. The DNA for the CDR3 is TGTGCCAGCAGCTTAGCTTACACCGGGGAGCTGTTTTTT. It encodes CASSLAYTGELFF.